This T cell receptor beta chain derives from a study of T cell repertoires in cytomegalovirus infection (dated by TCRdb to about 2019). About the study as a whole: The HLA type of each donor mattered for the analysis, because public TCR beta signatures pointed to carriage of CMV infection along with the matching HLA type. Results and caveats for the whole study, not just this receptor: Carriers of CMV infection plus the relevant HLA type were discriminated by the cumulative frequency of public TCR beta family members in the study cohort and in an independent roughly 400-donor cohort. The ex vivo response was dominated by HLA-C-restricted CMV-specific TCR beta clonotypes, and the single most frequent clonotype in two of eight donors was supplied by these HLA-C-restricted clonotypes.

This clonotype was seen repeatedly, ten times or more. Its antigen remains unidentified. Within one base of it there is no much larger clone, and no base qualities were kept. Inclusive of the bounding cysteine and phenylalanine, the CDR3 is 15 residues long. Here the CDR3 DNA is all that survives: 45 bases in frame from base 1. At the junction V is shortened by 3 bases and J by 9 bases; bases outside the gene matches: 5. CDR1 is given as SGHTA and CDR2 as FQGNSA, both from the germline V gene. Reads for this sample came from an Illumina HiSeq 1500. The raw public data were reprocessed by TCRdb itself: fastp quality trimming at Q25, MiXCR clonotype calling, in-frame beta chains only. Rows matching on CDR3 protein sequence are summarized as one entry with the most common DNA and genes. The sample has roughly 230,000 distinct CDR3 sequences on record, 12% of them singletons. The ten largest clonotypes hold approximately 1.8% of the sample.

This TCR was recovered from a human donor in good health (CMV status not recorded). Some clones in this sample may be carry-over from other donors' samples. This chain is built from TRBV7-2 and TRBJ1-6, and 10 bases in between align with TRBD1. Sequenced input: PBMCs. The CDR3 has the sequence CASSFDRGQFSPLHF. The bases are TGTGCCAGCAGCTTTGACAGGGGGCAGTTTTCACCCCTCCACTTT.